This passage covers 19 T cell receptor beta chains from one sample sequenced in a study of T cell responses to AZD1222 COVID-19 vaccine. Data came from immunoSEQ multiplex PCR; TCRdb stores just in-frame clones and leaves some out. Of around 120,000 clones listed, about nine tenths are singletons. Sequencing was performed on peripheral blood, taken on day 0 of AZD1222 vaccination. The receptors derive from an adult in good health.

This clone has just one count. The J gene is TRBJ2-1, the V gene TRBV19, with D tentatively TRBD2 (6 bases). V was shortened by 3 bases and J by 7 bases, with 16 bases between the two germline ends. Germline V lookup: CDR1 LNHDA, CDR2 SQIVND (reference sequence). The CDR3 totals 15 residues. Here the CDR3 DNA reads TGTGCCAGTAGTATCGGGGGAATGTTTAGGAATGAGCAGTTCTTC. Its protein is CASSIGGMFRNEQFF.

The genes are TRBV28 and TRBJ2-5; 7 nucleotides align to TRBD1. The CDR3 is made up of 11 amino acids. V lost 5 bases, J lost 13 bases, and 7 bases stayed unmatched. Germline V CDR1 and CDR2: MDHEN, SYDVKM. The DNA for the CDR3 is TGTGCCAGCAGTACCGACAGGGCCCTGTACTTC. Translation: CASSTDRALYF. The entire variable domain, with the rest obtained from reference TRBV28 and TRBJ2-5, is as follows: DVKVTQSSRYLVKRTGEKVFLECVQDMDHENMFWYRQDPGLGLRLIYFSYDVKMKEKGDIPEGYSVSREKKERFSLILESASTNQTSMYLCASSTDRALYFGPGTRLLVL.

The gene calls are TRBV4-1 and TRBJ1-4, with D unresolved. V lost 0 bases and J lost 8, with 10 bases in between. The CDR3 runs to 14 residues. CDR1 and CDR2 from the germline V gene are MGHRA and YSYEKL. Written as DNA, the CDR3 is TGCGCCAGCAGCCAAGATGCGGTCGGGGAAAAACTGTTTTTT. Translated: CASSQDAVGEKLFF.

The CDR3 bases are TGTGCCAGCAGCTTGGAGGCGGACACTGAAGCTTTCTTT. It specifies CASSLEADTEAFF. This rearrangement joins TRBV5-6 to TRBJ1-1; D remains ambiguous. The V gene lost 0 bases and the J gene lost 3 bases, with 6 bases spanning the gap. Germline V gives CDR1 SGHDT, CDR2 YYEEEE. The CDR3 loop spans 13 amino acids.

The chain is built from TRBV2 and TRBJ1-5; 7 bases line up with TRBD1. The germline gives CDR1 SNHLY, CDR2 FYNNEI. CDR3 size: 17 residues. V gave up 3 bases and J gave up 2 bases; unmatched junction bases: 10. The CDR3 DNA follows: TGTGCCAGCAGTGAGGGGAGAGGGGGCTTCGGCAATCAGCCCCAGCATTTT. This gives the protein CASSEGRGGFGNQPQHF.

This clone occurred once. The rearrangement links TRBV27 to TRBJ2-7; D may match TRBD1 or TRBD2 (5 bases each). V was clipped by 5 bases and J by 7 bases, with 24 bases between them. Germline V gives CDR1 MNHEY, CDR2 SMNVEV (reference sequence). This CDR3 region has 16 residues. The CDR3 region is CASSPRDLRNPREQYF. CDR3 nucleotide sequence: TGTGCCAGCAGTCCGAGGGACCTACGTAACCCCAGGGAGCAGTACTTC.

This clone has just a few counts. The rearrangement links TRBV28 to TRBJ1-5; TRBD1 matches 8 bases. The germline V gene encodes CDR1 MDHEN and CDR2 SYDVKM. There are 15 residues in the CDR3. The V segment lost 8 bases and the J segment 2 bases; nucleotides outside the gene matches: 8. The DNA for the CDR3 is TGTGCCAGCCCCCCGACAGGGGAAGGCAATCAGCCCCAGCATTTT. It codes for CASPPTGEGNQPQHF.

The CDR3: CASSSPRGGSSGANVLTF. The CDR3, as DNA: TGCGCCAGCAGCTCGCCTAGGGGGGGTAGCTCTGGGGCCAACGTCCTGACTTTC. The chain combines TRBV5-1 with TRBJ2-6; D possibly corresponds to TRBD2 (7 bases). The CDR3 runs to 18 residues. V lost 3 bases, J lost 0 bases, and 16 bases lay in between. Germline assignment: CDR1 SGHRS and CDR2 YFSETQ.

V is TRBV5-1 and J is TRBJ2-3; 7 nucleotides agree with TRBD1. The V gene's germline CDR1 is SGHRS and CDR2 YFSETQ. The CDR3 is 14 amino acids. V lost 0 bases, J lost 4 bases, and 2 bases stayed unmatched. For the CDR3, the DNA is TGCGCCAGCAGCTTGGTCCAGGGGGCAGATACGCAGTATTTT. Its translation is CASSLVQGADTQYF.

This chain uses TRBV5-4 with TRBJ2-1, with D perhaps TRBD1 or TRBD2 (5 bases each). V lost 0 bases and J 2 bases, leaving 6 bases between the germline ends. The CDR3 sequence is 14 residues long. Germline-derived CDR1 and CDR2 are SGHNT and YYREEE (reference sequence). The CDR3 reads CASSLGGAYNEQFF. The CDR3 region has the DNA TGTGCCAGCAGCTTGGGAGGGGCCTACAATGAGCAGTTCTTC.

The V call is TRBV7-9, the J call TRBJ2-5, with D possibly matching TRBD1 (5 bases). The germline V and J ends were trimmed by 3 bases and 1 base, with 9 bases remaining between them. This CDR3 is 14 amino acids long. Looked up from germline, CDR1 is SEHNR and CDR2 is FQNEAQ (reference sequence). CDR3 DNA: TGTGCCAGCAGCTTCCAGGGATCCCAAGAGACCCAGTACTTC. Amino acids: CASSFQGSQETQYF.

The rearrangement joins TRBV2 to TRBJ2-2; D unresolved. Between the trimmed V and J ends, which lost 3 bases and 4 bases, there was a span of 6 bases. From germline, CDR1 is SNHLY and CDR2 FYNNEI. This CDR3 is 13 amino acids long. The CDR3 here is CASSDRVTGELFF. Written as DNA, the CDR3 is TGTGCCAGCAGTGATCGGGTCACCGGGGAGCTGTTTTTT.

The V gene is TRBV2, the J gene TRBJ2-2; 8 nucleotides match TRBD1. V trimming: 5 bases; J trimming: 0 bases; junction bases outside the gene matches: 11. Germline CDR1 reads SNHLY; CDR2 reads FYNNEI. The CDR3 sequence is 18 residues long. CDR3 loop: CASSQRFPGQANTGELFF. The DNA of the CDR3 is TGTGCCAGCAGTCAAAGATTTCCGGGACAGGCGAACACCGGGGAGCTGTTTTTT.

V is TRBV28 and J is TRBJ1-5; no reliable D call. From germline, CDR1 is MDHEN and CDR2 SYDVKM. The V gene lost 3 bases and the J gene lost 9 bases, with 12 bases spanning the gap. The CDR3 totals 13 residues. For the CDR3, the DNA is TGTGCCAGCAGTTTTGGGAACTCTCCGCCCCAGCATTTT. Translating it yields CASSFGNSPPQHF.

The chain couples TRBV7-2 to TRBJ2-4; D may match TRBD1 or TRBD2 (5 bases each). Germline assignment: CDR1 SGHTA and CDR2 FQGNSA. V was clipped by 6 bases and J by 0 bases, with 15 bases between them. The CDR3 is made up of 16 amino acids. CDR3 DNA sequence: TGTGCCAGCAGTGAGGGGATCCAGCTAGCCAAAAACATTCAGTACTTC. Translating gives CASSEGIQLAKNIQYF.

This chain connects TRBV5-1 to TRBJ2-1; 9 bases map to TRBD2. Germline assignment: CDR1 SGHRS and CDR2 YFSETQ. Trimming at V came to 5 bases and at J to 5 bases, leaving 5 bases not matched to a gene. This CDR3 has 14 residues. This chain's CDR3 is CASSGAGGHNEQFF. CDR3 DNA sequence: TGCGCCAGCAGTGGAGCGGGAGGACACAATGAGCAGTTCTTC.

V usage is TRBV5-5 and J usage is TRBJ2-7; D gene uncertain. The germline V and J ends were trimmed by 3 bases and 0 bases, with 13 bases remaining between them. CDR3 length: 15 residues. Germline V gene sequence: CDR1 SGHKS, CDR2 YYEKEE (reference sequence). The CDR3 sequence is CASSSLIGSSYEQYF. CDR3 DNA sequence: TGTGCCAGCAGCTCTCTAATAGGCAGCTCCTACGAGCAGTACTTC.

The chain employs TRBV3-1 (or the pseudogene TRBV3-2) and TRBJ2-7, with D perhaps matching TRBD1 or TRBD2 (6 bases each). V lost 4 bases and J lost 2, with 12 bases in between. The germline V gene has CDR1 LGHDT and CDR2 YNNKEL (reference sequence). The CDR3 covers 14 residues. CDR3: CASSRGGRAYEQYF. The CDR3 nucleotides are TGTGCCAGCAGCCGTGGGGGGCGAGCCTACGAGCAGTACTTC.

The rearrangement uses TRBV5-4 and TRBJ2-7; no clear D gene. CDR3 length: 13 residues. Trimming left V 4 bases short and J 2 bases short, with 10 bases between. The germline V gene has CDR1 SGHNT and CDR2 YYREEE (reference sequence). In nucleotides, the CDR3 is TGTGCCAGCAGCCTTACAGTTGCCTACGAGCAGTACTTC. Its translation: CASSLTVAYEQYF.